This T cell receptor (beta chain) was captured by sequencing in a study of blood T cell repertoires in COVID-19. Clones were read by immunoSEQ multiplex PCR, and TCRdb kept only the in-frame ones, dropping some. The repertoire holds roughly 340,000 clones, about 89% seen once, with approximately 3% in the top ten. Trimming left V 2 bases short and J 5 bases short, with 10 bases between. CDR1 and CDR2 from the germline V gene are MNHEY and SVGAGI. This CDR3 has 14 residues. Patients at the Seattle site were enrolled during active infection and followed longitudinally. The clonotype was recovered from a woman aged 25-40 years with COVID-19, enrolled during active disease. Sequencing was done on a sample of peripheral blood. The genes are TRBV6-5 and TRBJ1-5, with D possibly matching TRBD1 (6 bases). The chain's CDR3 is CASSYAGADQPQHF. The CDR3 DNA sequence: TGTGCCAGCAGTTACGCGGGGGCGGATCAGCCCCAGCATTTT.